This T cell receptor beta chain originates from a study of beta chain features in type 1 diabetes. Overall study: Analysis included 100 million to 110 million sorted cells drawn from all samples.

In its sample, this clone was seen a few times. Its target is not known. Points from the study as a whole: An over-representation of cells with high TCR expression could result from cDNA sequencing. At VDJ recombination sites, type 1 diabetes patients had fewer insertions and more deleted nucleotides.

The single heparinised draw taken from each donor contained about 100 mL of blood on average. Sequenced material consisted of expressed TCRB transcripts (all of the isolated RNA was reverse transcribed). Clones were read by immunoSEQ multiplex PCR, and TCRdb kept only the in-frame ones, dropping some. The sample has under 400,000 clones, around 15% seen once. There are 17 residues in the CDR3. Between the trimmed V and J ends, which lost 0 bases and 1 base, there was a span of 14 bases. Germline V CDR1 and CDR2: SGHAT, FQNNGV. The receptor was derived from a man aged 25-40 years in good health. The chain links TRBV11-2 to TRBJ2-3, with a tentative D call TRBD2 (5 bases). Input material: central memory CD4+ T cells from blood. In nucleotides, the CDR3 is TGTGCCAGCAGCTTAGAAGGGCTAGCCGGCGGCACAGATACGCAGTATTTT. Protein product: CASSLEGLAGGTDTQYF.